Listed below are T cell receptor beta chains from one sample, sequenced in a study of cytomegalovirus exposure and HLA in healthy donors. TCRdb's table, derived via immunoSEQ multiplex PCR, lists solely in-frame clones and lacks some. The table records around 140,000 clones, approximately 84% of them present only once. Material: PBMCs. Receptors originate from a woman in her fifties or sixties in good health and CMV-seropositive. CDR3s include the opening cysteine and the closing phenylalanine or tryptophan. A clone size is listed for some rows: how often the clone was seen (once, few, many), or a class if it is expanded.

>NA|TRBV19|TRBJ1-5
CASSISHSNQPQHF
>NA|TRBV28|TRBJ2-5
CASSSSGRWETQYF
>NA|TRBV10-1|TRBJ2-1
CAIGGWTGAYNEQFF
>NA|TRBV2|TRBJ1-5
CASAGEGNQPQHF
>NA|TRBV25-1|TRBJ1-6
CASSRGYNSPLHF
>few|TRBV5-6|TRBJ2-3
CASSLGPWGAGGTDTQYF
>NA|TRBV6-4|TRBJ1-1
CASSPGTGNTEAFF
>NA|TRBV10-3|TRBJ1-5
CAISDPGTGKPQHF
>NA|TRBV28|TRBJ1-2
CASKRDGYTF
>NA|TRBV2|TRBJ1-4
CASSPWPATGEANEKLFF
>once|TRBV28|TRBJ1-2
CAGGTGVGYTF
>NA|TRBV25-1|TRBJ2-3
CASSKGVDTQYF
>NA|TRBV6-5|TRBJ2-7
CASAGLAAYYEQYF
>NA|TRBV5-4|TRBJ2-5
CASSQGLAGGQETQYF
>once|TRBV7-5|TRBJ2-1
CARSLGLAGAIYNEQFF
>NA|TRBV15|TRBJ2-1
CATSRDRDRWGADEQFF
>NA|TRBV9|TRBJ1-2
CASSPDTPDYGYTF
>NA|TRBV5-4|TRBJ2-1
CASSRKAGGAYNEQFF
>NA|TRBV4-1|TRBJ1-5
CASSQDGTGNQPQHF
>NA|TRBV4-3|TRBJ1-2
CASSQERQGAGGYTF
>NA|TRBV2|TRBJ1-2
CASSDWTGVQGYTF
>NA|TRBV7-3|TRBJ2-2
CASSPPAGGPGELFF
>NA|TRBV5-6|TRBJ2-7
CASSLKAGVEQYF
>NA|TRBV28|TRBJ2-5
CASSETGLQETQYF
>once|TRBV5-5|TRBJ1-1
CASSLAPGKALWGDF
>NA|TRBV15|TRBJ2-3
CAPQVDNF
>NA|TRBV27|TRBJ2-3
CASAPRAGGTDTQYF
>NA|TRBV27|TRBJ2-7
CASSLSPGDSSYEQYF
>few|TRBV4-3|TRBJ2-7
CASSQESGSAYEQYF
>few|TRBV11-3|TRBJ1-5
CASSLGRGSNQPQHF
>NA|TRBV4-2|TRBJ2-7
CASSQGPLGQGNSYEQYF
>NA|TRBV6-5|TRBJ2-5
CASSYSRGGDEQYF
>NA|TRBV7-9|NA
CASSLAPPGLAVGAYEQYF
>NA|TRBV7-6|TRBJ1-1
CASSLGGLTGNTEAFF
>NA|TRBV27|NA
CASNPGYGVSEQYF
>NA|TRBV7-2|TRBJ1-1
CASSRNQGQSEAFF
>NA|TRBV7-3|TRBJ2-1
CASSRGLAGENEQFF
>NA|TRBV7-9|TRBJ2-7
CASSLAGTSGPSYEQYF
>once|TRBV28|TRBJ1-1
CASTWGGVGNTEAFF